This TCR beta chain came from a study of spatial heterogeneity in lung cancer. Study details: Sequence detection consistently recorded a greater number of beta-chain than alpha-chain sequences. Each distinct TCR and UMI combination averaged more than ten appearances in raw reads.

Losses at the gene ends were 6 bases for V and 0 bases for J; bases not matched to a gene: 14. This CDR3 has 18 residues. CDR1 is SNHLY and CDR2 is FYNNEI in the germline V gene. Individual TCR cDNA molecules each bore their own unique molecular identifier. MiXCR, run by TCRdb on the 5' RACE reads, gives a single entry per CDR3 protein. This sample has 20,000 or so distinct CDR3 sequences, with over 8% found just once. The time point here: blood at routine non-recurrence follow-up after resection. Overall study results and limits: Circulating ubiquitous expanded tumor TCRs were observed more frequently at resection than at follow-up.

This clonotype was detected ten times or more. The antigen is undetermined. The chain employs TRBV2 and TRBJ2-1; TRBD2 agrees at 7 bases. This TCR was recovered from a female donor with early-stage non-small cell lung cancer. The sample in question was PBMCs, obtained at follow-up. The CDR3 protein is CASRARLAHYRSYNEQFF. DNA of the CDR3: TGTGCCAGCAGAGCCCGACTAGCTCATTATCGCTCCTACAATGAGCAGTTCTTC.